Below are 23 T cell receptor beta chains sequenced from a single sample in a study of yellow fever vaccine responses in identical twins listed by TCRdb under 2018. The library came from RT-PCR. Sequencing used an Illumina HiSeq 2500. TCRdb trimmed public reads at Q25 via fastp, called clones via MiXCR and kept in-frame beta chains. Every CDR3 protein is listed once, alongside the most common genes and DNA of its rows. Here the sample has a few thousand distinct CDR3 sequences; 60% to 80% occur a single time. Clones ranked in the top ten supply more than 10% of the sample. This sample comprised T cells from blood (PBMCs), unsorted or a sorted subset (not recorded which), obtained before or after yellow fever vaccination (not recorded which). The source is a young woman who received the yellow fever vaccine. Donor details come from another sample of the same person, matched by shared clones.

The V call is TRBV11-1, the J call TRBJ2-7, with 7 bases identical to TRBD1. The ends lost 5 bases at V and 4 bases at J; junction bases unmatched: 5. Germline V CDR1 and CDR2: SGHAT, FQDESV (reference sequence). The CDR3 consists of 13 residues. The CDR3 loop reads CASSLGTVYEQYF. CDR3 nucleotides: TGTGCCAGCAGCCTCGGGACAGTTTACGAGCAGTACTTC.

The table lists this clonotype with a count of one. The gene calls are TRBV6-1 and TRBJ2-3; 12 positions agree with TRBD2. The V gene's germline CDR1 is MNHNS and CDR2 SASEGT. CDR3 size: 14 residues. Trimming cost V 4 bases and J 4 bases; bases outside gene matches: 0. For the CDR3, the DNA is TGTGCCAGCAGTGGGACTAGCGGGGCAGATACGCAGTATTTT. As protein: CASSGTSGADTQYF.

This sequence joins TRBV7-6 and TRBJ2-7, with TRBD2 matching 10 bases. Germline assignment: CDR1 SGHVS and CDR2 FNYEAQ. The ends lost 5 bases at V and 0 bases at J; junction bases unmatched: 7. This CDR3 region has 16 residues. CDR3 bases: TGTGCCAGCAGCCCAGCGGGGGGGCTTACCTCCTACGAGCAGTACTTC. Encoded protein: CASSPAGGLTSYEQYF. The whole variable domain, filled in from reference TRBV7-6 and TRBJ2-7, reads GAGVSQSPRYKVTKRGQDVALRCDPISGHVSLYWYRQALGQGPEFLTYFNYEAQQDKSGLPNDRFSAERPEGSISTLTIQRTEQRDSAMYRCASSPAGGLTSYEQYFGPGTRLTVT.

This clonotype came up a few times. The chain combines TRBV20-1 with TRBJ2-7; 10 bases fit TRBD2. The germline V gene encodes CDR1 DFQATT and CDR2 SNEGSKA (reference sequence). V trimming: 0 bases; J trimming: 6 bases; junction bases outside the gene matches: 5. The CDR3 sequence is 14 residues long. The CDR3 loop is CSARDSGREFEQYF. In DNA, the CDR3 is TGCAGTGCTAGAGACAGCGGGAGGGAGTTCGAGCAGTACTTC.

The chain uses TRBV29-1 and TRBJ2-5; 12 positions agree with TRBD2. CDR3 size: 14 residues. V lost 4 bases and J lost 2; bases outside the gene matches: 2. CDR1 is SQVTM, CDR2 ANQGSEA, per germline. In nucleotides, the CDR3 is TGCAGCGTTGTCGGACTAGCGGGACAAGAGACCCAGTACTTC. It translates to CSVVGLAGQETQYF.

CDR3 nucleotide sequence: TGTGCAAGTCGCTTAGCCTCCGGAGCGGGGGGGCCCTCCTACAATGAGCAGTTCTTC. Translated, it gives CASRLASGAGGPSYNEQFF. The gene calls are TRBV12-2 and TRBJ2-1; the D segment call TRBD2 is taken from the table without a DNA check. TRBV12-2 is a pseudogene locus. This CDR3 is built from 19 residues.

V and J are TRBV15 and TRBJ2-7; possibly TRBD2 for D (6 bases). The V end was cut by 0 bases, the J end by 5 bases, with 17 bases between. The CDR3 contains 16 residues. CDR1 is LNHNV and CDR2 is YYDKDF in the germline V gene (reference sequence). CDR3 bases: TGTGCCACCAGCAGAGATGCGGCTAGCGTGACAGACGAGCAGTACTTC. Amino acids: CATSRDAASVTDEQYF.

The chain recombines TRBV18 with TRBJ2-2; D perhaps matches TRBD1 (6 bases). CDR3 size: 15 residues. CDR1 and CDR2 (germline): KGHSH, LQKENI. V lost 3 bases, J lost 6 bases, and 14 bases lay in between. CDR3 loop: CASSPLDSGAGELFF. The CDR3 DNA follows: TGTGCCAGCTCACCCTTGGACAGTGGCGCCGGGGAGCTGTTTTTT.

This chain connects TRBV4-1 to TRBJ2-7; 7 nucleotides align to TRBD1. The trim removed 1 base at V and 2 bases at J, leaving 2 bases unmatched. The length of the CDR3 is 14 residues. Germline CDR1 is MGHRA and CDR2 is YSYEKL. The DNA of the CDR3 is TGCGCCAGCAGCCAAGTCACAGGGGCCTACGAGCAGTACTTC. Residues: CASSQVTGAYEQYF.

The rearrangement joins TRBV9 to TRBJ2-1; D may be TRBD2 (5 bases). With 0 bases removed from V and 0 bases from J, the gap between germline ends came to 10 bases. CDR3 length: 16 amino acids. Germline values: CDR1 SGDLS, CDR2 YYNGEE. Here the CDR3 reads CASSVEPGSSYNEQFF. The CDR3 DNA is TGTGCCAGCAGCGTAGAACCGGGGAGCTCCTACAATGAGCAGTTCTTC.

The chain employs TRBV20-1 and TRBJ2-7; 8 bases are shared with TRBD1. The germline gives CDR1 DFQATT, CDR2 SNEGSKA (reference sequence). The CDR3 runs 13 residues. The J segment lost 2 bases and the V segment lost 6 bases, leaving 6 bases of the junction unmatched. CDR3 sequence reads: CSAMTGEPYEQYF. CDR3 sequence (DNA): TGCAGTGCCATGACAGGGGAACCCTACGAGCAGTACTTC.

A few counts support this clonotype. This chain connects TRBV12-3 or TRBV12-4 to TRBJ1-2, with D unclear. Trimming pared 7 bases from V and 1 base from J, leaving 13 bases between. The CDR3 extends over 14 amino acids. CDR3 amino acids: CASTLGSLNYGYTF. The CDR3 region has the DNA TGTGCCAGCACCCTGGGGTCGCTTAACTATGGCTACACCTTC.

This clonotype was found a few times. The chain recombines TRBV29-1 with TRBJ2-7; weak D call: TRBD1 (5 bases). The CDR3 has 13 amino acids. Germline CDR1 and CDR2: SQVTM and ANQGSEA. Between the trimmed V and J ends, which lost 2 bases and 2 bases, there was a span of 10 bases. CDR3 nucleotide sequence: TGCAGCGTTGAACTAGACAGACCCTACGAGCAGTACTTC. Protein: CSVELDRPYEQYF.

CDR3 coding DNA: TGTGCCAGCAGCTCCCGGGACAGAATCTACGAGCAGTACTTC. Translation: CASSSRDRIYEQYF. The V call is TRBV7-2, the J call TRBJ2-7; TRBD1 agrees at 7 bases. CDR1 is SGHTA, CDR2 FQGNSA, per germline. The junction had 6 bases not matched to a gene; V was cut back by 4 bases and J by 3 bases. The length of the CDR3 is 14 residues.

The chain joins TRBV13 to TRBJ2-7; D tentatively reads TRBD1 or TRBD2 (5 bases each). Deletions cut 5 bases from V and 3 bases from J, with 11 bases between. The V gene's germline CDR1 is PRHDT and CDR2 FYEKMQ (reference sequence). The CDR3 runs to 13 residues. The CDR3 DNA follows: TGTGCCAGCAGCCCCCCTGGGGGCTACGAGCAGTACTTC. It specifies CASSPPGGYEQYF.

By frequency in the sample, this clonotype is large. This chain joins TRBV4-2 and TRBJ1-1; D unresolved. The CDR3 extends over 15 amino acids. Germline V lookup: CDR1 LGHNA, CDR2 YNFKEQ. V was cut by 1 base and J by 0 bases, with 9 bases left in between. CDR3 in DNA: TGTGCCAGCAGCCAAGTTGGCGTTATGAACACTGAAGCTTTCTTT. Amino acid sequence: CASSQVGVMNTEAFF.

The chain recombines TRBV4-3 with TRBJ2-7; 9 nucleotides match TRBD2. The CDR3 has 16 amino acids. Germline CDR1 reads LGHNA; CDR2 reads YSLEER. The trim removed 0 bases at V and 3 bases at J, leaving 6 bases unmatched. CDR3 loop: CASSQDSTSGFYEQYF. The CDR3 nucleotides are TGCGCCAGCAGCCAAGATTCGACTAGCGGCTTCTACGAGCAGTACTTC.

A single count supports this clonotype. V usage is TRBV11-3 and J usage is TRBJ2-7; 8 nucleotides align to TRBD2. V lost 4 bases and J lost 0; bases outside the gene matches: 5. Germline lookup yields CDR1 SGHNT and CDR2 YENEEA. The CDR3 consists of 15 residues. CDR3 coding DNA: TGTGCCAGCAGCTCCGGGGGGGGGCTCTCCTACGAGCAGTACTTC. Encoded protein: CASSSGGGLSYEQYF.

The sample holds one count of this clonotype. J is TRBJ2-1 and V is TRBV7-6; 11 bases agree with TRBD2. The CDR3 is 18 amino acids. Germline V gene data show CDR1 as SGHVS and CDR2 as FNYEAQ. V gave up 1 base and J gave up 6 bases; unmatched junction bases: 11. The CDR3 DNA is TGTGCCAGCAGCTTAGATGGGTTTGTAGCGGGAGGGCCCAATGAGCAGTTCTTC. Translated, it gives CASSLDGFVAGGPNEQFF.

The chain couples TRBV28 to TRBJ2-5; weak D call: TRBD1 (6 bases). V lost 6 bases and J lost 3, with 11 bases in between. The germline CDR1 and CDR2 sequences are MDHEN and SYDVKM. The length of the CDR3 is 13 residues. CDR3 bases: TGTGCCAGCAGACTAACAGGGAAAGAGACCCAGTACTTC. This sequence encodes CASRLTGKETQYF.

This clonotype has just a few counts. Written as DNA, the CDR3 is TGTGCCAGCAGCTCCCAGATAGCCTACGAGCAGTACTTC. The encoded protein is CASSSQIAYEQYF. The chain couples TRBV7-1 to TRBJ2-7; D gene unclear. TRBV7-1 is known as an ORF, though its function is uncertain. This CDR3 has 13 residues. Trimming removed 3 bases from V and 2 bases from J, with 8 bases in between.

This rearrangement joins TRBV2 to TRBJ2-1, with D perhaps TRBD1 (6 bases). The CDR3 extends over 15 amino acids. Germline V CDR1 and CDR2: SNHLY, FYNNEI. Trimming took 4 bases from V and 0 from J, leaving 10 bases between them. The CDR3 coding sequence is TGTGCCAGCAGTGGACAGGCGAGCTCCTACAATGAGCAGTTCTTC. Protein product: CASSGQASSYNEQFF.

This chain joins TRBV23-1 and TRBJ2-7, with D maybe TRBD2 (6 bases). TRBV23-1 is filed as an ORF, its function uncertain. The V gene lost 0 bases and the J gene lost 3 bases, with 15 bases spanning the gap. CDR3 length: 16 amino acids. The CDR3 DNA follows: TGCGCCAGCAGTCAATCGGGCGGGGACCCAGTCTACGAGCAGTACTTC. This gives the protein CASSQSGGDPVYEQYF.